The 20 T cell receptor beta chains given below trace back to one sample, sequenced in a study of CD8 T cells in ankylosing spondylitis. TCRdb used MiXCR to reprocess the 5' RACE reads, holding one entry per CDR3 protein. The sample carries just under 350,000 distinct CDR3 sequences, roughly 14% recorded once. Sequenced material: blood, either unsorted or a sorted T cell fraction (not recorded which). These receptor sequences come from a male donor with ankylosing spondylitis or in good health (not recorded which).

The rearrangement uses TRBV9 and TRBJ2-1, with D tentatively TRBD1 or TRBD2 (5 bases each). Between the trimmed V and J ends, which lost 2 bases and 4 bases, there was a span of 10 bases. The CDR3 consists of 14 residues. Per the germline V gene, CDR1 is SGDLS and CDR2 is YYNGEE. CDR3 loop: CASSVGGRYNEQFF. CDR3 in DNA: TGTGCCAGCAGCGTTGGGGGTCGGTACAATGAGCAGTTCTTC.

This clonotype turned up a few times. This chain connects TRBV7-8 to TRBJ1-5; no clear D. The ends were cut back, 1 base at V and 9 bases at J, with 16 bases in the middle. This CDR3 comprises 15 residues. Germline-derived CDR1 and CDR2 are SGHVS and FQNEAQ. This chain's CDR3 is CASSLVQSGARPQHF. The CDR3 nucleotides are TGTGCCAGCAGCTTAGTCCAGAGCGGCGCCCGGCCCCAGCATTTT.

This clonotype appeared a few times. The chain uses TRBV11-2 and TRBJ1-4; tentative D call: TRBD1 (6 bases). The CDR3 consists of 15 residues. Germline CDR1 and CDR2: SGHAT and FQNNGV. With 1 base removed from V and 8 bases from J, the gap between germline ends came to 14 bases. For the CDR3, the DNA is TGTGCCAGCAGCTTAGCAACCGGGGGCCGGGAAAAACTGTTTTTT. It specifies CASSLATGGREKLFF.

This clonotype has a count of ten or more. The rearrangement joins TRBV5-1 to TRBJ2-3; 12 bases match TRBD2. V gave up 4 bases and J gave up 4 bases; unmatched junction bases: 7. The germline V gene has CDR1 SGHRS and CDR2 YFSETQ. This CDR3 has 16 amino acids. CDR3 in amino acids: CASSPTSGSSADTQYF. The CDR3 region has the DNA TGCGCCAGCAGCCCGACTAGCGGGAGCAGTGCAGATACGCAGTATTTT.

This clonotype came up many times. This rearrangement joins TRBV29-1 to TRBJ1-1, with D possibly TRBD1 on 5 matching bases. The CDR3 loop spans 13 amino acids. The V gene lost 4 bases and the J gene lost 2 bases, with 11 bases spanning the gap. Per the germline V gene, CDR1 is SQVTM and CDR2 is ANQGSEA. CDR3 DNA sequence: TGCAGCGTTGTTGGGGCAACTAACACTGAAGCTTTCTTT. It codes for CSVVGATNTEAFF. The variable domain in full, with the rest retrieved from reference TRBV29-1 and TRBJ1-1, is SAVISQKPSRDICQRGTSLTIQCQVDSQVTMMFWYRQQPGQSLTLIATANQGSEATYESGFVIDKFPISRPNLTFSTLTVSNMSPEDSSIYLCSVVGATNTEAFFGQGTRLTVV.

This clonotype was observed at least ten times. The V call is TRBV3-1, the J call TRBJ2-7; maybe TRBD1 (5 bases). The CDR3 has 15 amino acids. The V end lost 1 base, the J end lost 4 bases, and 14 bases lay between the germline ends. CDR1 is LGHDT and CDR2 is YNNKEL in the germline V gene (reference sequence). CDR3 sequence reads: CASSQVGTGRYEQYF. In DNA, the CDR3 is TGTGCCAGCAGCCAAGTGGGAACAGGACGATACGAGCAGTACTTC.

This clonotype was seen a few times. The chain has TRBV5-5 and TRBJ1-2; weak D call: TRBD1 (6 bases). There are 15 residues in the CDR3. From germline, CDR1 is SGHKS and CDR2 YYEKEE (reference sequence). The V and J ends lost 4 bases and 5 bases respectively, with 18 bases between them. This CDR3 reads CASSRDTNKAYGYTF. The CDR3 bases are TGTGCCAGCAGCCGGGACACAAATAAAGCATATGGCTACACCTTC.

This clonotype turned up a few times. DNA of the CDR3: TGCAGTGCTAGAGGAGCGGTTGGGACTGAAGCTTTCTTT. The encoded protein is CSARGAVGTEAFF. The chain has TRBV20-1 and TRBJ1-1, with D uncertain. This CDR3 is built from 13 residues. Germline CDR1 DFQATT, CDR2 SNEGSKA (reference sequence). V was shortened by 1 base and J by 5 bases, with 11 bases between the two germline ends.

V and J are TRBV5-1 and TRBJ2-5; 7 bases map to TRBD1. Germline CDR1 is SGHRS and CDR2 is YFSETQ. With V trimmed by 1 base and J by 5 bases, 5 bases remained unmatched. This CDR3 has 14 amino acids. This CDR3 reads CASSLNRGSETQYF. The DNA of the CDR3 is TGCGCCAGCAGCTTGAACAGGGGTAGCGAGACCCAGTACTTC.

V is TRBV6-5 and J is TRBJ2-3; no definite D call. V was cut by 0 bases and J by 1 base, with 8 bases left in between. CDR1 and CDR2 from the germline V gene are MNHEY and SVGAGI. The length of the CDR3 is 15 residues. CDR3 sequence (DNA): TGTGCCAGCAGTTACTCCGGGCGAGGCACAGATACGCAGTATTTT. It codes for CASSYSGRGTDTQYF.

The chain is built from TRBV5-1 and TRBJ2-3; D is perhaps TRBD2 (6 bases). The CDR3 is 19 amino acids. V lost 0 bases and J 0 bases, leaving 20 bases between the germline ends. CDR1 is SGHRS and CDR2 is YFSETQ in the germline V gene. The CDR3 nucleotides read TGCGCCAGCAGCTTGGAATTCACCGGACTACTTTCTAGCACAGATACGCAGTATTTT. Encoded protein: CASSLEFTGLLSSTDTQYF.

V and J are TRBV18 and TRBJ2-4; TRBD2 matches at 7 bases. Unmatched junction bases numbered 5, after V lost 3 bases and J lost 9 bases. The CDR3 covers 13 residues. Germline CDR1 is KGHSH and CDR2 is LQKENI. The CDR3 protein is CASSPLAEGIQYF. The CDR3 DNA is TGTGCCAGCTCACCGCTAGCGGAAGGCATTCAGTACTTC.

This chain uses TRBV20-1 with TRBJ2-7, with D unresolved. CDR1 is DFQATT and CDR2 is SNEGSKA in the germline V gene (reference sequence). The V end was cut by 4 bases, the J end by 7 bases, with 11 bases between. CDR3 length: 11 amino acids. CDR3 nucleotides: TGCAGTGCTAATAGGGTAGGGGAGCAGTACTTC. Translation: CSANRVGEQYF.

The chain couples TRBV4-1 to TRBJ2-2, with D uncertain. CDR1 MGHRA and CDR2 YSYEKL come from the germline V gene. The CDR3 consists of 15 residues. V dropped 0 bases and J dropped 2 bases, with 7 bases sitting between them. The CDR3 region has the DNA TGCGCCAGCAGCCAAGACGATCGCAACACCGGGGAGCTGTTTTTT. It codes for CASSQDDRNTGELFF.

The genes are TRBV2 and TRBJ2-7; D is perhaps TRBD1 (6 bases). CDR1 is SNHLY, CDR2 FYNNEI, per germline. The CDR3 is made up of 16 amino acids. The V gene lost 2 bases and the J gene lost 2 bases, with 16 bases spanning the gap. CDR3 DNA sequence: TGTGCCAGCAGTGAACTCGACAGGCGCTTCCCCTACGAGCAGTACTTC. Its protein is CASSELDRRFPYEQYF.

This chain connects TRBV5-8 to TRBJ2-7, with TRBD1 as a possible D gene (6 bases). V lost 6 bases, J lost 0 bases, and 16 bases lay in between. The CDR3 has 15 residues. The germline gives CDR1 SGHTS, CDR2 YDEGEE. As DNA, the CDR3 is TGTGCCAGCAACTGGGGGCAGGGGATCTCCTACGAGCAGTACTTC. Its translation: CASNWGQGISYEQYF.

The rearrangement uses TRBV6-2 or TRBV6-3 and TRBJ2-5; D might be TRBD2 (6 bases). The germline CDR1 and CDR2 sequences are MNHEY and SVGEGT. V was cut by 2 bases and J by 2 bases, with 12 bases left in between. CDR3 length equals 15 residues. This CDR3 reads CASSYGDGRQETQYF. As DNA, the CDR3 is TGTGCCAGCAGTTACGGGGACGGGAGACAAGAGACCCAGTACTTC.

The chain couples TRBV9 to TRBJ2-5; TRBD2 matches at 8 bases. The trim removed 0 bases at V and 2 bases at J, leaving 0 bases unmatched. Germline-derived CDR1 and CDR2 are SGDLS and YYNGEE. The CDR3 length is 14 residues. CDR3 DNA sequence: TGTGCCAGCAGCGTAGCGGGGGGGCAAGAGACCCAGTACTTC. Translation gives CASSVAGGQETQYF.

This clonotype was detected a few times. The chain combines TRBV9 with TRBJ1-6, with unresolved D. This CDR3 contains 15 residues. V was cut by 0 bases and J by 5 bases, with 9 bases left in between. Germline V gene data show CDR1 as SGDLS and CDR2 as YYNGEE. The CDR3 DNA reads TGTGCCAGCAGCGTAGATGTGGGAGATAATTCACCCCTCCACTTT. This codes for CASSVDVGDNSPLHF.

This rearrangement joins TRBV2 to TRBJ1-3, with unresolved D. Germline V CDR1 and CDR2: SNHLY, FYNNEI. Trimming left V 2 bases short and J 0 bases short, with 17 bases between. This CDR3 comprises 18 residues. CDR3 nucleotide sequence: TGTGCCAGCAGTGAATGGCCAGGTCCTAGACTCTCTGGAAACACCATATATTTT. Amino acids: CASSEWPGPRLSGNTIYF.